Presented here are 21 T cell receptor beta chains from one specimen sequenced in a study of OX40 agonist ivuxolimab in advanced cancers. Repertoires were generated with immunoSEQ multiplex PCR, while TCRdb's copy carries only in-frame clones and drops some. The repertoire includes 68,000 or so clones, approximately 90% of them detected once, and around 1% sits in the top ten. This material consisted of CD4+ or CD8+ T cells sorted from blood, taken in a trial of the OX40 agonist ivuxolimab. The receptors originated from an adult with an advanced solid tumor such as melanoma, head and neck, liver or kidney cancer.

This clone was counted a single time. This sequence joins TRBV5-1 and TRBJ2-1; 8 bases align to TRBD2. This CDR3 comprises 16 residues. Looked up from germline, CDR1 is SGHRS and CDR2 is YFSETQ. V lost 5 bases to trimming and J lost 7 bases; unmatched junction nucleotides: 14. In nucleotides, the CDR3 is TGCGCCAGCAGTACCAGCGGGGGACGGTTAGGGAATGAGCAGTTCTTC. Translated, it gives CASSTSGGRLGNEQFF.

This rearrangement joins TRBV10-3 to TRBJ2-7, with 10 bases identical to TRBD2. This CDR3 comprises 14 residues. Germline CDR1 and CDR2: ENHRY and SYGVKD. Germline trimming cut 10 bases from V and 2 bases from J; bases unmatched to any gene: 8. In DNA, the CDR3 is TGTGCCACCAGCGGGAGGGCCCCGACCTACGAGCAGTACTTC. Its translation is CATSGRAPTYEQYF.

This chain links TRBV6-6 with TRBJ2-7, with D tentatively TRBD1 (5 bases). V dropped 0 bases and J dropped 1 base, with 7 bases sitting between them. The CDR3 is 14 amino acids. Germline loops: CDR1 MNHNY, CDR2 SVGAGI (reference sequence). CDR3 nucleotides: TGTGCCAGCAGTTACTCGACAGTTTCCTACGAGCAGTACTTC. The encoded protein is CASSYSTVSYEQYF.

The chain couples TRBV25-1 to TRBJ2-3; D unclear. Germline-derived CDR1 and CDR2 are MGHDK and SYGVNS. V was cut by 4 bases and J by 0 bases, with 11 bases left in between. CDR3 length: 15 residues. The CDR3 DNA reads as TGTGCCAGCAGTGGAGGCGGTACCAGCACAGATACGCAGTATTTT. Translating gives CASSGGGTSTDTQYF.

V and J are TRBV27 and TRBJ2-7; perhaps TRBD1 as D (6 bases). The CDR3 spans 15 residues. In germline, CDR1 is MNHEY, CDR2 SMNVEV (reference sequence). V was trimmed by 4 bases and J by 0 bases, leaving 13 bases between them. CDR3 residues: CASSSRTVFSYEQYF. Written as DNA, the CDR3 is TGTGCCAGCAGTTCACGGACAGTCTTCTCCTACGAGCAGTACTTC.

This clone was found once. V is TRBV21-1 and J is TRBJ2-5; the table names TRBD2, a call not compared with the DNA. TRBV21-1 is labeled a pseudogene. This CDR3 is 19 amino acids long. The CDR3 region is CASSKEEGRSWVVKETQYF. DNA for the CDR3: TGTGCCAGCAGCAAAGAAGAGGGAAGATCTTGGGTGGTAAAAGAGACCCAGTACTTC.

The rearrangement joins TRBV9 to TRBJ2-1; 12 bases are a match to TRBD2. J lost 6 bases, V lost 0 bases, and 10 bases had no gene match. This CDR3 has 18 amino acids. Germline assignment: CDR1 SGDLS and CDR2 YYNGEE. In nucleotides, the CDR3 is TGTGCCAGCAGCGTAGCTAGCGGGAGGGAGATTTGGGGCAATGAGCAGTTCTTC. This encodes CASSVASGREIWGNEQFF.

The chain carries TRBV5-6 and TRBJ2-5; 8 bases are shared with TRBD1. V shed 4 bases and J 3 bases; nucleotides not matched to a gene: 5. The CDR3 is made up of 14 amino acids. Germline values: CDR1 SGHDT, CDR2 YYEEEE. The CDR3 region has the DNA TGTGCCAGCAGCCTACAGGGGGTAAAAGAGACCCAGTACTTC. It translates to CASSLQGVKETQYF.

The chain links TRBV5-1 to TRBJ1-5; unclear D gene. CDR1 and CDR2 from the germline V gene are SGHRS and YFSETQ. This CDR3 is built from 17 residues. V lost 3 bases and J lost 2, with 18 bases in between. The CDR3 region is CASSSQPLGRGNQPQHF. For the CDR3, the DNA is TGCGCCAGCAGCTCCCAACCTCTGGGTCGGGGCAATCAGCCCCAGCATTTT.

In nucleotides, the CDR3 is TGTGCCATCGCAGCGGGGGATTACAATGAGCAGTTCTTC. The encoded protein is CAIAAGDYNEQFF. The chain has TRBV10-3 and TRBJ2-1; TRBD2 matches 8 bases. Looked up from germline, CDR1 is ENHRY and CDR2 is SYGVKD. Unmatched junction bases numbered 4, after V lost 8 bases and J lost 4 bases. This CDR3 contains 13 residues.

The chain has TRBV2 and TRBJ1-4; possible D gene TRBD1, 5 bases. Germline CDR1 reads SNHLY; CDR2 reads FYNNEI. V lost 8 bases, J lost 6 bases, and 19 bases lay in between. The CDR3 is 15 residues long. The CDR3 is CASHSWGGEDEKLFF. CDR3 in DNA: TGTGCCAGCCACTCCTGGGGGGGAGAGGATGAAAAACTGTTTTTT.

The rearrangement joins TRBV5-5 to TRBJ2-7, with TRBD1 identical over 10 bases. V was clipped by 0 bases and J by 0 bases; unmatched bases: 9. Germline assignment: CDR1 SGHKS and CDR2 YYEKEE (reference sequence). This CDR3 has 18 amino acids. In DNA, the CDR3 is TGTGCCAGCAGCTTGGGGTTTAGGCGGACAGGGGGCTCCTACGAGCAGTACTTC. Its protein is CASSLGFRRTGGSYEQYF.

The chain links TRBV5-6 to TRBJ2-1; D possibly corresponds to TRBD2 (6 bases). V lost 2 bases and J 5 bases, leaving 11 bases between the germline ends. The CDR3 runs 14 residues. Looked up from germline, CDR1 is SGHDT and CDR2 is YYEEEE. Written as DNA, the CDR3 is TGTGCCAGCAGCTTTAGGCGGGGCCACAATGAGCAGTTCTTC. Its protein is CASSFRRGHNEQFF.

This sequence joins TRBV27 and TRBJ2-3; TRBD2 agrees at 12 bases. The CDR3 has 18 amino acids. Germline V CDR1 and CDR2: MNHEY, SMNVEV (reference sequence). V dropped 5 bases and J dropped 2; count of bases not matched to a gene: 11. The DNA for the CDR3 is TGTGCCAGCAGTCCCCAACTAGCGGGGGGAAATCCCACAGATACGCAGTATTTT. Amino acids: CASSPQLAGGNPTDTQYF.

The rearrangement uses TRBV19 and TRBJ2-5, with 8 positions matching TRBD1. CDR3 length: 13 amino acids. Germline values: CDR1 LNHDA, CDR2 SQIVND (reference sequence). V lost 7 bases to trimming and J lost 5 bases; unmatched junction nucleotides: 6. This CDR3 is CASKLQGVETQYF. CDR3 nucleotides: TGTGCCAGTAAACTACAGGGGGTGGAGACCCAGTACTTC.

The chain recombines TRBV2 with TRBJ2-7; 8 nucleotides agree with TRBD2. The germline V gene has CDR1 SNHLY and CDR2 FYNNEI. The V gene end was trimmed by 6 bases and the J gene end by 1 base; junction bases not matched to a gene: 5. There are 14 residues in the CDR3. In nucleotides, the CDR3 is TGTGCCAGCAGGGTAGCGGGACTTTCCTACGAGCAGTACTTC. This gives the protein CASRVAGLSYEQYF.

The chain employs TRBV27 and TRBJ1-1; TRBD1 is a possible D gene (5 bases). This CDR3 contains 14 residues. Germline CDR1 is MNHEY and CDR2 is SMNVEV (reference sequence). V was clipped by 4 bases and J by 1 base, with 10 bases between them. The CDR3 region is CASSSGLPNTEAFF. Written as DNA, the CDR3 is TGTGCCAGCAGTTCGGGACTTCCGAACACTGAAGCTTTCTTT.

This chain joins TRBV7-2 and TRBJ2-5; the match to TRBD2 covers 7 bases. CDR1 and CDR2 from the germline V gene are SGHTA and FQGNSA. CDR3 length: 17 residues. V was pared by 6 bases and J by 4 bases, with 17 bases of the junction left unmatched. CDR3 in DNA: TGTGCCAGCAGTTCCCCAGCAGGAGCGGGAACCCGAGAGACCCAGTACTTC. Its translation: CASSSPAGAGTRETQYF. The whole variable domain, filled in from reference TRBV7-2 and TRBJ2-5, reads GAGVSQSPSNKVTEKGKDVELRCDPISGHTALYWYRQSLGQGLEFLIYFQGNSAPDKSGLPSDRFSAERTGGSVSTLTIQRTQQEDSAVYLCASSSPAGAGTRETQYFGPGTRLLVL.

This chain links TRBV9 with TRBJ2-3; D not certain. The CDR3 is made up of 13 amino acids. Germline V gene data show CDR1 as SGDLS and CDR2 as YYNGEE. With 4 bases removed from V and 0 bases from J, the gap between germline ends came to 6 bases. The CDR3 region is CASSPPSTDTQYF. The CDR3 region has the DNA TGTGCCAGCAGCCCCCCTAGCACAGATACGCAGTATTTT. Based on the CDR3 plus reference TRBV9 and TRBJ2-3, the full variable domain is DSGVTQTPKHLITATGQRVTLRCSPRSGDLSVYWYQQSLDQGLQFLIQYYNGEERAKGNILERFSAQQFPDLHSELNLSSLELGDSALYFCASSPPSTDTQYFGPGTRLTVL.

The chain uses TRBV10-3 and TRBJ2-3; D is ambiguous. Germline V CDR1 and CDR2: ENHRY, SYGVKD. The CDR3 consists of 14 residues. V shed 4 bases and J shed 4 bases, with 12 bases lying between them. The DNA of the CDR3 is TGTGCCATCAGTGGTTCACCGGACCCAGATACGCAGTATTTT. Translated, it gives CAISGSPDPDTQYF.

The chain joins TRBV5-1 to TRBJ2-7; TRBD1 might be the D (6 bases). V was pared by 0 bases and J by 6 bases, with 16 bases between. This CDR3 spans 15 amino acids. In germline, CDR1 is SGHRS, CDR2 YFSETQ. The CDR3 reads CASSLELGQTCEQYF. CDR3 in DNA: TGCGCCAGCAGCTTGGAGCTTGGACAGACGTGCGAGCAGTACTTC.